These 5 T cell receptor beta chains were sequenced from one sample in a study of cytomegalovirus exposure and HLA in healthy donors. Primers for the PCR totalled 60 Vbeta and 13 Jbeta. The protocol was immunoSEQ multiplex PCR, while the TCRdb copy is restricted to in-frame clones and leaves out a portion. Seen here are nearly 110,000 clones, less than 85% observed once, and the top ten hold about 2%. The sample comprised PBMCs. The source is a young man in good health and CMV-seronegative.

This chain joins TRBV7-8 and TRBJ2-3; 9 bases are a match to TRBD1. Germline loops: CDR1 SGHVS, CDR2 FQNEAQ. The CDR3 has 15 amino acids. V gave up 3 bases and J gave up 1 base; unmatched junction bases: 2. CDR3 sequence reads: CASSLRTGGTDTQYF. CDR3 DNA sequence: TGTGCCAGCAGCTTGAGGACAGGGGGCACAGATACGCAGTATTTT.

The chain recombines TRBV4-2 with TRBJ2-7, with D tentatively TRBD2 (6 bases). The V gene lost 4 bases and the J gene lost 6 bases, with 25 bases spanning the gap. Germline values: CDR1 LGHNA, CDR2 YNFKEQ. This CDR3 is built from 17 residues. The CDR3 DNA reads TGTGCCAGCAGCCGTCTGGGGCGGGGCGAGGGGTCGGGCGAGCAGTACTTC. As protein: CASSRLGRGEGSGEQYF.

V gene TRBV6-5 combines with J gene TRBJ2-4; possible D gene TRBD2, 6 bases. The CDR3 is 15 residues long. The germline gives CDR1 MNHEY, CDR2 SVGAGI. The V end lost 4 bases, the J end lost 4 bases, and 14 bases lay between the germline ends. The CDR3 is CASSFRTNTKNIQYF. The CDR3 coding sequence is TGTGCCAGCAGTTTCCGGACTAACACAAAAAACATTCAGTACTTC.

The CDR3 reads CASSSGGLAGYNEQFF. In DNA form, the CDR3 reads TGCGCCAGCAGCTCGGGGGGACTAGCGGGGTACAATGAGCAGTTCTTC. The V and J genes are TRBV5-1 and TRBJ2-1; TRBD2 agrees at 13 bases. The germline V gene has CDR1 SGHRS and CDR2 YFSETQ. Germline trimming cut 3 bases from V and 4 bases from J; bases unmatched to any gene: 4. This CDR3 comprises 16 residues.

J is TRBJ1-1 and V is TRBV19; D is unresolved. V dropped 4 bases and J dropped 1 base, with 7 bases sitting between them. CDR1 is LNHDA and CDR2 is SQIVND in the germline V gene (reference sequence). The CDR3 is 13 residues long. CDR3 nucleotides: TGTGCCAGTAGTACGACACAGAACACTGAAGCTTTCTTT. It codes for CASSTTQNTEAFF. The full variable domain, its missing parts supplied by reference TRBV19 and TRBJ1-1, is DGGITQSPKYLFRKEGQNVTLSCEQNLNHDAMYWYRQDPGQGLRLIYYSQIVNDFQKGDIAEGYSVSREKKESFPLTVTSAQKNPTAFYLCASSTTQNTEAFFGQGTRLTVV.